The clone carrying this TCR beta chain is a singleton in its sample. The antigen is unknown. Trimming removed 1 base from V and 1 base from J, with 15 bases in between. This CDR3 contains 17 residues. The germline V gene has CDR1 SGHTS and CDR2 YDEGEE. Assay used: immunoSEQ multiplex PCR; TCRdb lists only in-frame clones, some missing. This repertoire shows approximately 31,000 clones, around three quarters found once; its top ten account for around 12%. This entry comes from a study of vaccination effects on CD4 cells after COVID-19. General study points: The study found that only 1 of 255 vaccine-induced clones from healthy vaccinees cross-reacted with common cold coronaviruses. Infection-derived and vaccine-derived clones contracted markedly late after vaccination.

Expansion with viral peptide pools was applied to antigen-specific CD4+ T cells by the ViraFEST assay prior to sequencing. The culture ran for roughly ten days before CD4+ T cells were isolated. The cohort was immunized with two doses of either the BNT162b2 or mRNA-1273 vaccine. Having tested negative for nucleocapsid antibodies, the vaccine recipients showed no prior SARS-CoV-2 infection. Days 3 and 7 saw half the medium replaced with IL-2 medium. The specimen comprised CD4+ T cells from PBMCs cultured with HCoV-229E spike peptides, sampled after COVID-19 vaccination. The receptor's source is a human donor who received a COVID-19 vaccine. V is TRBV5-8 and J is TRBJ1-3, with D tentatively TRBD1 (5 bases). The CDR3 DNA reads as TGTGCCAGCAGCTTGATTGGGGCGCCGGGGTCTGGAAACACCATATATTTT. This encodes CASSLIGAPGSGNTIYF. The full variable domain, completed using reference TRBV5-8 and TRBJ1-3, is EAGVTQSPTHLIKTRGQQATLRCSPISGHTSVYWYQQALGLGLQFLLWYDEGEERNRGNFPPRFSGRQFPNYSSELNVNALELEDSALYLCASSLIGAPGSGNTIYFGEGSWLTVV.